This TCR beta chain emerged from a study of T cells of healthy individuals listed by TCRdb under 2018. This clonotype appeared many times. The clone's antigen remains unknown. No much larger clonotype is one base removed from it; base qualities were not supplied. The germline V gene (reference sequence) sets CDR1 to MNHEY and CDR2 to SMNVEV. The junction shows trimming of 6 bases on V and 2 bases on J, plus 11 bases between the germline ends. The CDR3 has 15 amino acids, counting the end cysteine and phenylalanine. Only the CDR3 region is kept as DNA, spanning 45 bases read in frame from base 1. The protocol used for the library was 5' RACE. TCRdb records Illumina MiSeq as the sequencer. TCRdb reprocessing: public reads trimmed at Q25 with fastp, clones called with MiXCR, in-frame beta chains kept. Rows with one shared CDR3 protein collapse into an entry with the most common genes and DNA. The sample table contains about 57,000 distinct CDR3 sequences; only one count was recorded for about a sixth of them. The top ten hold approximately 4.8% of the sample.

The source of this sequence is a human donor in good health. The rearranged segments are TRBV27 and TRBJ2-6; the D gene lacks a confident call. The CDR3 sequence is CASRADGPGANVLTF. In nucleotide form, the sequence is TGTGCCAGCAGGGCCGACGGACCTGGGGCCAACGTCCTGACTTTC. With the rest looked up from the reference TRBV27 and TRBJ2-6 genes rather than sequenced, the full variable domain is EAQVTQNPRYLITVTGKKLTVTCSQNMNHEYMSWYRQDPGLGLRQIYYSMNVEVTDKGDVPEGYKVSRKEKRNFPLILESPSPNQTSLYFCASRADGPGANVLTFGAGSRLTVL.